This T cell receptor (beta chain) was sequenced in a study of cytomegalovirus exposure and HLA in healthy donors. Study-wide points: A later analysis revealed that TCR association rates differed between HLA loci, peaking at DRB1 and bottoming out at HLA-C. A later analysis showed HLA-associated TCR beta chains outstripping equally common others in clonal expansion.

PCR amplification relied on 60 Vbeta primers (plus 13 Jbeta primers). Generated by immunoSEQ multiplex PCR, the TCRdb table keeps only in-frame clones and is missing some. The table has a few hundred thousand clones, 80% to 95% seen once. Donors were nominally healthy when sampled, though unrecorded immune exposures were likely. Comments on this clone: Its antigen is not known.

Trimming at V came to 1 base and at J to 2 bases, leaving 7 bases not matched to a gene. In germline, CDR1 is MGHRA, CDR2 YSYEKL. This CDR3 spans 16 amino acids. The TCR was taken from a girl aged 2 to 10 in good health and CMV-seronegative. The rearrangement links TRBV4-1 to TRBJ1-1; 7 positions match TRBD1. The specimen sequenced was PBMCs. CDR3 protein: CASSQGNRGSNTEAFF. The CDR3 bases are TGCGCCAGCAGCCAAGGGAACAGGGGAAGCAACACTGAAGCTTTCTTT.